The sequence of this TCR beta chain was determined in a study of shared clonotypes between healthy human individuals. Naive CD8 cells comprised CD45RO-negative, CCR7-positively selected cells, excluding terminally differentiated effector memory CD45RA+ cells. The donors, all of them Caucasian adults, lived in Nashville, Tennessee. The repertoire was sequenced with immunoSEQ multiplex PCR; TCRdb's copy has only in-frame clones and lacks some. The table lists roughly 2.1 million clones, roughly 91% of them singletons, with 1.7% in the top ten. V shed 1 base and J shed 5 bases, with 11 bases lying between them. This CDR3 region has 14 residues. CDR1 MNHEY and CDR2 SMNVEV come from the germline V gene (reference sequence). As regards this clone: Its antigen is unidentified.

General study results and limits: Clonotypes that were shared across a few donors made up roughly 5.2% of naive CD4 clonotypes. Incomplete sequencing of sorted subsets was indicated by rarefaction despite large depth. Few donors limited the genetic and exposure-history diversity represented.

Sequencing was performed on naive CD8+ T cells from PBMCs. The V gene is TRBV27, the J gene TRBJ2-5; D remains ambiguous. This TCR derives from a man aged 18 to 29 in good health. Some clones in this sample may be carry-over from other donors' samples. CDR3 protein: CASSLLHPRETQYF. Written as DNA, the CDR3 is TGTGCCAGCAGTTTATTACACCCTCGGGAGACCCAGTACTTC.